The clone carrying this T cell receptor beta chain was seen a handful of times. Its antigen is as yet unknown. These data are taken from a study of regulatory T cells in long-lasting Graves disease. Study-wide results and caveats: Patients with persistent Graves' had lower TCR diversity than newly diagnosed patients. With some 2,700 shared public clonotypes, persistent patients exceeded new patients, who shared over 950. Not thyroid tissue but only peripheral blood was studied. It was possible that the small sample size reduced accuracy.

Time point of the sample: persistent/refractory GD, antithyroid drugs over 5 years with positive TRAb. From PBMCs, RNA was extracted and then used to make the TCR library. Relying on iRepertoire HTBI primers and Arm-PCR of CDR3 regions, the team built TCR beta libraries. TCRdb redid the calling of the multiplex PCR reads with MiXCR, one entry per CDR3 protein. This sample has under 450,000 distinct CDR3 sequences, with roughly 20% found just once. The sequences come from peripheral blood mononuclear cells (PBMCs), collected when the disease was refractory, from a patient treated with antithyroid drugs. This clonotype was sampled from a middle-aged woman with Graves disease.

CDR3: CAGYRVFYGYTF. The DNA of the CDR3 is TGTGCCGGATACAGGGTCTTCTATGGCTACACCTTC. J is TRBJ1-2 and V is TRBV19, with a weak D call TRBD1 (6 bases). With 11 bases removed from V and 4 bases from J, the gap between germline ends came to 14 bases. CDR1 LNHDA and CDR2 SQIVND come from the germline V gene (reference sequence). The CDR3 is 12 residues long.